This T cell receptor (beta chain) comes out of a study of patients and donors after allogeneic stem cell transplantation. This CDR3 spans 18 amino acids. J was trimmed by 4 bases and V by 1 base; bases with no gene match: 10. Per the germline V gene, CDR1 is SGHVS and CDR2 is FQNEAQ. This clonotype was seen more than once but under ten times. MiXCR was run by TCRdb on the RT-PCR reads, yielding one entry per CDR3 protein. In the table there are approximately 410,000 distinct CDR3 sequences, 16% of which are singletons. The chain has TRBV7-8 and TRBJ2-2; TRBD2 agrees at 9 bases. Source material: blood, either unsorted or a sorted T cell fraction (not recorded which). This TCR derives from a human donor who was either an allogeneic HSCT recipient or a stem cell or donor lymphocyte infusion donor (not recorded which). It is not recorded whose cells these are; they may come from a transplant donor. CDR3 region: CASSLDREAGGFTGELFF. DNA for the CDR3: TGTGCCAGCAGCTTAGATCGTGAGGCGGGGGGGTTCACCGGGGAGCTGTTTTTT.